This T cell receptor beta chain appears in the sequencing data of a study of T cell responses to AZD1222 COVID-19 vaccine. Study findings and constraints: Spike-specific TCR breadth and depth rose after two AZD1222 doses.

Assay: immunoSEQ multiplex PCR; the TCRdb copy retains only in-frame clones and omits some. This repertoire shows more than 250,000 clones, over 85% found once; its top ten account for around 0.5%. The CDR3 spans 15 residues. CDR1 is SGDLS and CDR2 is YYNGEE in the germline V gene. Between the trimmed V and J ends, which lost 2 bases and 1 base, there was a span of 13 bases. Comment on this clone: Its antigen is not identified.

This clonotype was sampled from an adult in good health. The gene calls are TRBV9 and TRBJ2-7; TRBD1 might be the D (6 bases). This material consisted of peripheral blood, taken on day 0 of AZD1222 vaccination. CDR3 bases: TGTGCCAGCAGCGTTGGGGGCGCAAGTTCCTACGAGCAGTACTTC. Its protein is CASSVGGASSYEQYF.